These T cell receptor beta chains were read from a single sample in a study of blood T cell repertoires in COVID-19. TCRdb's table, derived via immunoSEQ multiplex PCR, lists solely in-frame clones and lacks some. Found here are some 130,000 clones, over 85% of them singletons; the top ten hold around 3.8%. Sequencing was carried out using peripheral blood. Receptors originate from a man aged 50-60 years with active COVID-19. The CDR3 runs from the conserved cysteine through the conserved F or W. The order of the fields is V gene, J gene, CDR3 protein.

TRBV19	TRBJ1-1	CASSLLSENTEAFF
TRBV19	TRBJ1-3	CASSRPGRGGNTIYF
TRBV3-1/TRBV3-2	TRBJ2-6	CASSQEYRSGANVLTF
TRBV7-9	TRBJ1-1	CASSLAGRGDTEAFF
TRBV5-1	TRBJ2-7	CASSLLAGNYEQYF
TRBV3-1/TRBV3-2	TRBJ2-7	CASSQRGAGGHEQYF
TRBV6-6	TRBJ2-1	CASTSGSYNEQFF
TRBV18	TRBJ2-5	CASSPLASGQETQYF
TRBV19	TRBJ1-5	CASSKYNSNQPQHF
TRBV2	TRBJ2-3	CASRATSGKAPASATQYF
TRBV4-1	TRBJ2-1	CASSPPMGGQFF
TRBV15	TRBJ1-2	CATSRGSPGGHGYTF
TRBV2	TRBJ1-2	CASSAGFRYGYTF
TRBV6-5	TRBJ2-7	CASTPPGYYEQYF
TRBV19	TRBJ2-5	CASTRDFGMKTQYF
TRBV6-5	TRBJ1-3	CASSGREVSGNTIYF
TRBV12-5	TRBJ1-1	CASGLPVNTEAFF
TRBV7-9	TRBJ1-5	CASSPGLYQPQHF
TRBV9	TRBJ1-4	CASSAGTGSLWKLFF
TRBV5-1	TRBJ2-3	CASSLGLRREPSTDTQYF
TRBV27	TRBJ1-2	CASSLQGSDMGLNGYTF
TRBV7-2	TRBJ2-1	CASSLSGLALNEQFF
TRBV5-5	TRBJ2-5	CASSLDRGETQYF
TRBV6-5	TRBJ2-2	CASSQGLVLTGELFF
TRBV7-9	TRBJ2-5	CASSSGGGNQETQYF
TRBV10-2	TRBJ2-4	CASSEGLAKNIQYF
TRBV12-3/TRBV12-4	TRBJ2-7	CASRPGQIYEQYF
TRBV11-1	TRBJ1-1	CASSPGRASLGTEAFF
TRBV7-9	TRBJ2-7	CASSSPGLYEQYF
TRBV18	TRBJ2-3	CASSLLGGITDTQYF
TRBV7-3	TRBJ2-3	CASSQASGASTDTQYF
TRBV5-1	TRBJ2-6	CASSLAPGTSGANVLTF
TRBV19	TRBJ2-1	CASSVRGGSYNEQFF
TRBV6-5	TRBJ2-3	CASSPSWGAGDTQYF
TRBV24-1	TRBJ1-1	CATSDAGRGTEAFF
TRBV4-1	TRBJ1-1	CASSRPGGETEAFF
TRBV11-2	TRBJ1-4	CASSFPPGNEKLFF
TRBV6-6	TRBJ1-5	CASSYSAGINQPQHF
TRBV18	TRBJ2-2	CASSPRAGELFF
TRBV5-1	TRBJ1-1	CASSLGGAGVNTEAFF
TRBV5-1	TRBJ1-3	CASTSGELSGNTIYF
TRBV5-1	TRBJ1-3	CASTGSSGNTIYF
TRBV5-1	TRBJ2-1	CASSSLAGGTYNEQFF
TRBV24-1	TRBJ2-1	CATRLAGDHEQFF
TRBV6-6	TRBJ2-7	CASSPSLEQYF
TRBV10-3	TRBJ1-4	CAISESGNEKLFF
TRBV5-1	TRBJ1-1	CASSQPGGTEAFF
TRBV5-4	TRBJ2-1	CASSLRDYSYNEQFF